This T cell receptor (delta chain) appears in the sequencing data of a study of γδ T cells in repeated Plasmodium falciparum infection. Flow sorting of PBMC yielded separate Vgamma9/Vdelta2+ and Vdelta2-negative gammadelta T cell populations for bulk repertoire analysis. This clone is classed as medium-sized. Antigen unknown. The same CDR3 is also encoded by other DNA sequences in this sample. Germline CDR1 TSWWSYY, CDR2 QGS. This CDR3 contains 19 residues. Losses at the gene ends were 2 bases for V and 0 bases for J; bases not matched to a gene: 13. Study outcomes and limitations: Vgamma9/Vdelta2+ T cells showed a stable polyclonal repertoire with shared TCRgamma sequences.

TCRdb called clones anew from the multiplex PCR reads with CATT. The sample consists of more than 45,000 delta-chain clones, approximately 1.5% of them appearing once. Input material: gamma-delta T cells from blood. This TCR was recovered from a pool of human donors (malaria-infected and uninfected, not separated). The chain combines TRDV1 with TRDJ1, with 9 bases lining up with TRDD3. CDR3 coding DNA: TGTGCTCTTGGGGAAAAGGCGATACTGGGGGAGATATACACCGATAAACTCATCTTT. Translation gives CALGEKAILGEIYTDKLIF.